These T cell receptor beta chains were read from a single sample in a study of glioma-infiltrating T cells. TCRdb re-analysed the multiplex PCR reads in MiXCR, keeping a single row per CDR3 protein. Of more than 300,000 distinct CDR3 sequences listed, around 38% are singletons. Sequenced material: glioma tissue, nonneoplastic brain tissue, or PBMCs (not recorded which). The receptors derive from a human donor with low-grade glioma or glioblastoma, undergoing nonglioma brain surgery, or in good health (not recorded which). Both conserved end residues are trimmed from each CDR3. D genes are given only for firm matches.

CDR3: ASSLRQGVGETQY; length: 13; V: TRBV27; D: TRBD1; J: TRBJ2-5
CDR3: ACTYHSRGYEQY; length: 12; V: TRBV6-6; D: -; J: TRBJ2-7
CDR3: SASSLAGVRENTGELF; length: 16; V: TRBV20-1; D: TRBD2; J: TRBJ2-2
CDR3: SASSRDNNQPQH; length: 12; V: TRBV20-1; D: -; J: TRBJ1-5
CDR3: ASSLVSAETQY; length: 11; V: TRBV7-9; D: -; J: TRBJ2-5
CDR3: ATSDWQGNNEQF; length: 12; V: TRBV24-1; D: -; J: TRBJ2-1
CDR3: SAPPGPRNYGYT; length: 12; V: TRBV20-1; D: -; J: TRBJ1-2
CDR3: ASHYGTGTEAF; length: 11; V: TRBV11-2; D: TRBD1; J: TRBJ1-1
CDR3: ASSTQGYGYT; length: 10; V: TRBV6-2/TRBV6-3; D: -; J: TRBJ1-2
CDR3: AISEWAGGNNEQF; length: 13; V: TRBV10-3; D: TRBD2; J: TRBJ2-1
CDR3: ASSSRKAGVNNEQF; length: 14; V: TRBV6-1; D: TRBD2; J: TRBJ2-1
CDR3: AISERVEMQETQY; length: 13; V: TRBV10-3; D: -; J: TRBJ2-5
CDR3: SASLGLSYEQY; length: 11; V: TRBV20-1; D: -; J: TRBJ2-7
CDR3: ATEGEGAGYT; length: 10; V: TRBV28; D: -; J: TRBJ1-2
CDR3: ATSDSGTANTEAF; length: 13; V: TRBV24-1; D: -; J: TRBJ1-1
CDR3: SARDWSSETGELF; length: 13; V: TRBV20-1; D: -; J: TRBJ2-2
CDR3: ASSQGLAGGSDTQY; length: 14; V: TRBV3-1; D: TRBD2; J: TRBJ2-3
CDR3: ASSLVSASGNHEQY; length: 14; V: TRBV7-2; D: TRBD2; J: TRBJ2-7
CDR3: SARGGETEAF; length: 10; V: TRBV20-1; D: -; J: TRBJ1-1
CDR3: ASGLAGTWSYEQY; length: 13; V: TRBV6-2/TRBV6-3; D: TRBD2; J: TRBJ2-7
CDR3: ASSPRSASYEQY; length: 12; V: TRBV7-6; D: -; J: TRBJ2-7
CDR3: ASTPTWTGGYGYT; length: 13; V: TRBV2; D: TRBD1; J: TRBJ1-2
CDR3: ASSLGSGGSYEQY; length: 13; V: TRBV28; D: TRBD2; J: TRBJ2-7
CDR3: ASSQMIGGNTGELF; length: 14; V: TRBV4-1; D: -; J: TRBJ2-2
CDR3: ASSLADRDRYLNSPLH; length: 16; V: TRBV4-3; D: TRBD1; J: TRBJ1-6
CDR3: ASSYLLGVPYEQY; length: 13; V: TRBV6-2/TRBV6-3; D: -; J: TRBJ2-7
CDR3: ASREGTANTGELF; length: 13; V: TRBV2; D: -; J: TRBJ2-2
CDR3: SARGAGAYEQY; length: 11; V: TRBV20-1; D: TRBD2; J: TRBJ2-7
CDR3: ASIEPEPGGYT; length: 11; V: TRBV28; D: -; J: TRBJ1-2
CDR3: ASSSQGALGNTIY; length: 13; V: TRBV7-9; D: TRBD1; J: TRBJ1-3
CDR3: ASSLDSDYYEQY; length: 12; V: TRBV7-2; D: -; J: TRBJ2-7
CDR3: ASSFIAPSSYNEQF; length: 14; V: TRBV7-3; D: -; J: TRBJ2-1
CDR3: ASSSTPLPGEKLF; length: 13; V: TRBV7-2; D: -; J: TRBJ1-4
CDR3: ASSLRAGFGSPLH; length: 13; V: TRBV12-3/TRBV12-4; D: -; J: TRBJ1-6
CDR3: ASSQERQAVYGYT; length: 13; V: TRBV3-1; D: -; J: TRBJ1-2
CDR3: SVTGPEAF; length: 8; V: TRBV29-1; D: TRBD1; J: TRBJ1-1
CDR3: ASSAGGESEQF; length: 11; V: TRBV6-4; D: TRBD2; J: TRBJ2-1
CDR3: ASSVMNQPQH; length: 10; V: TRBV7-2; D: -; J: TRBJ1-5
CDR3: ASSLAGSNPSGSPLH; length: 15; V: TRBV7-6; D: -; J: TRBJ1-6
CDR3: ASRVSGNYNEQF; length: 12; V: TRBV6-1; D: TRBD2; J: TRBJ2-1
CDR3: ASSDNYEQY; length: 9; V: TRBV7-9; D: -; J: TRBJ2-7
CDR3: AIRTVNTKAF; length: 10; V: TRBV10-3; D: -; J: TRBJ1-1
CDR3: ASSSLRGRDIQIGYGYT; length: 17; V: TRBV12-3/TRBV12-4; D: -; J: TRBJ1-2
CDR3: ASTSHVTSYEQY; length: 12; V: TRBV6-1; D: -; J: TRBJ2-7
CDR3: ASSSRWDSSYNEQF; length: 14; V: TRBV7-9; D: -; J: TRBJ2-1
CDR3: ASSYQTGWYQPQH; length: 13; V: TRBV6-6; D: TRBD1; J: TRBJ1-5
CDR3: ASSEYSGRDTQY; length: 12; V: TRBV25-1; D: -; J: TRBJ2-3
CDR3: ASSLGRLGF; length: 9; V: TRBV7-7; D: -; J: TRBJ1-1
CDR3: ASSLGGQANTEAF; length: 13; V: TRBV7-4; D: -; J: TRBJ1-1
CDR3: ASSARTGTGELF; length: 12; V: TRBV6-1; D: -; J: TRBJ2-2
CDR3: SADLYNEQF; length: 9; V: TRBV29-1; D: -; J: TRBJ2-1
CDR3: ASTSGAGPYNDQF; length: 13; V: TRBV4-1; D: TRBD2; J: TRBJ2-1
CDR3: ASSTPMGQGTEETQY; length: 15; V: TRBV18; D: TRBD1; J: TRBJ2-5